One sample yielded the 5 T cell receptor beta chains listed below, sequenced in a study of CD8+CD57+ T cells in acquired aplastic anemia. All sequencing subjects had displayed CD8+CD57+ cell expansion on flow cytometry. CDR3 and TCR beta VDJ profiling relied on genomic DNA as the template. Via MiXCR, TCRdb re-called the reads, giving one row per CDR3 protein. The sample carries about 260,000 distinct CDR3 sequences, approximately 86% recorded once. Sequencing input: sorted CD4+, CD8+, or CD8+CD57+ T cells (not recorded which) from PBMCs. These TCRs come from a human donor with aplastic anemia.

The chain is built from TRBV7-9 and TRBJ2-3; D may be TRBD1 or TRBD2 (6 bases each). V lost 8 bases, J lost 14 bases, and 23 bases lay in between. This CDR3 is built from 13 residues. CDR1 is SEHNR, CDR2 FQNEAQ, per germline (reference sequence). The CDR3, as DNA: TGTGCCAGCGGGGTCGGGGGCAGAGATGCGAGGTATTTT. This gives the protein CASGVGGRDARYF. Combining the CDR3 with reference TRBV7-9 and TRBJ2-3 gives the whole variable domain DTGVSQNPRHKITKRGQNVTFRCDPISEHNRLYWYRQTLGQGPEFLTYFQNEAQLEKSRLLSDRFSAERPKGSFSTLEIQRTEQGDSAMYLCASGVGGRDARYFGPGTRLTVL.

This chain joins TRBV30 and TRBJ1-2, with 7 bases lining up with TRBD1. J was trimmed by 4 bases and V by 0 bases; bases with no gene match: 2. The length of the CDR3 is 13 residues. Germline V lookup: CDR1 GTSNPN, CDR2 SVGIG (reference sequence). The CDR3 reads CAWSVQGSYGYTF. Here the CDR3 DNA reads TGTGCCTGGAGTGTACAGGGGAGCTATGGCTACACCTTC.

The chain couples TRBV7-6 to TRBJ2-3; 10 bases align to TRBD1. J lost 7 bases, V lost 4 bases, and 5 bases had no gene match. The germline V gene encodes CDR1 SGHVS and CDR2 FNYEAQ. There are 14 residues in the CDR3. The CDR3 sequence: CASSSDRGHYTQYF. The DNA of the CDR3 is TGTGCCAGCAGCTCAGACAGGGGGCATTATACGCAGTATTTT.

The chain combines TRBV15 with TRBJ2-3; 7 bases are shared with TRBD2. CDR1 LNHNV and CDR2 YYDKDF come from the germline V gene (reference sequence). The CDR3 is made up of 16 amino acids. Trimming took 11 bases from V and 6 from J; bases not matched to a gene: 20. DNA of the CDR3: TGTGCCTCCACCAGAGATAGGCCGGGAGGTCCCGATACGCAGTATTTT. Its protein is CASTRDRPGGPDTQYF.

This sequence joins TRBV11-3 and TRBJ1-2; no definite D call. Deletions cut 8 bases from V and 3 bases from J, with 16 bases between. Germline V lookup: CDR1 SGHNT, CDR2 YENEEA. This CDR3 spans 14 amino acids. CDR3 region: CASSREANDYGYTF. The CDR3 nucleotides read TGTGCCAGCTCAAGAGAGGCTAACGACTATGGCTACACCTTC.